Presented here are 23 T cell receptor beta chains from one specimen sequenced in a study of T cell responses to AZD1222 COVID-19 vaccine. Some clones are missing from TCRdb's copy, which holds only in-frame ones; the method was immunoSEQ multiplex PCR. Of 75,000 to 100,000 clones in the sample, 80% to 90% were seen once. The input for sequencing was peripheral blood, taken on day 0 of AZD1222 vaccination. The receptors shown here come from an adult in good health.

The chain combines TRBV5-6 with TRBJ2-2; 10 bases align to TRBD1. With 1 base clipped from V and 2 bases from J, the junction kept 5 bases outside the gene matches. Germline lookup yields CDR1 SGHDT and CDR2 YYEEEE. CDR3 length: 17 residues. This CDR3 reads CASSLFGQGENTGELFF. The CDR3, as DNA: TGTGCCAGCAGCTTGTTCGGACAGGGGGAAAACACCGGGGAGCTGTTTTTT.

In DNA, the CDR3 is TGTGCCACCAGTGATATGACAGGGGCCGGAGAGACCCAGTACTTC. Translation gives CATSDMTGAGETQYF. This chain uses TRBV24-1 with TRBJ2-5; TRBD1 matches at 8 bases. The germline V gene encodes CDR1 KGHDR and CDR2 SFDVKD. This CDR3 spans 15 amino acids. J gave up 4 bases and V 3 bases, and 6 bases lay outside the gene matches.

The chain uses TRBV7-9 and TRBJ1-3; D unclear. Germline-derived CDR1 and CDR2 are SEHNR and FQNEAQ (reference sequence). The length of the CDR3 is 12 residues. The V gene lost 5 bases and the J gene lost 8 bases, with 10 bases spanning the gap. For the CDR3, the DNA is TGTGCCAGCAGCCTAGGTCTGTACACCATATATTTT. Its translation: CASSLGLYTIYF. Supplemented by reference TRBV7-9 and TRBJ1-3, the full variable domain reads DTGVSQNPRHKITKRGQNVTFRCDPISEHNRLYWYRQTLGQGPEFLTYFQNEAQLEKSRLLSDRFSAERPKGSFSTLEIQRTEQGDSAMYLCASSLGLYTIYFGEGSWLTVV.

For the CDR3, the DNA is TGCGCCAGCACACGTTGGGGACAGGCTTCTAATGAAAAACTGTTTTTT. Its protein is CASTRWGQASNEKLFF. This chain joins TRBV23-1 and TRBJ1-4; the match to TRBD1 covers 8 bases. TRBV23-1 counts as an open reading frame of uncertain function. This CDR3 has 16 amino acids. J lost 3 bases, V lost 7 bases, and 10 bases had no gene match.

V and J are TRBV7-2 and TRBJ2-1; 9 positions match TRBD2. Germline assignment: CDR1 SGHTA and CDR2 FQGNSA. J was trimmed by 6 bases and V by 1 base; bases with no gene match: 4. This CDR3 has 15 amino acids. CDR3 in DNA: TGTGCCAGCAGCTTAGGGCCTAGCGGGGCCAATGAGCAGTTCTTC. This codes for CASSLGPSGANEQFF.

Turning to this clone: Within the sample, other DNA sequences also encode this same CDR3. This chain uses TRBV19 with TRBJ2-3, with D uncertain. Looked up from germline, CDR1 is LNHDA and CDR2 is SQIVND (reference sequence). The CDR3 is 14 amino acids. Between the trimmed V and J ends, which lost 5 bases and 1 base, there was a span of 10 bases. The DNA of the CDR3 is TGTGCCAGTAGTCCTGGTCCGCGCACAGATACGCAGTATTTT. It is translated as CASSPGPRTDTQYF.

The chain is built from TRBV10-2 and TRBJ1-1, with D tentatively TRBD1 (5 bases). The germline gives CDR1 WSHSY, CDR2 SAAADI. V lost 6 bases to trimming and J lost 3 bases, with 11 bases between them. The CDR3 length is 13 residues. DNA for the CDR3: TGCGCCAGCAGAGATGACAGACACACTGAAGCTTTCTTT. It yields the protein CASRDDRHTEAFF.

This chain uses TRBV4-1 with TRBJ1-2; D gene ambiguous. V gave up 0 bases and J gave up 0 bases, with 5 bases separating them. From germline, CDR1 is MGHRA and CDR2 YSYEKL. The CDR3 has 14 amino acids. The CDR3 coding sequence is TGCGCCAGCAGCCAAGAGATCGCTAACTATGGCTACACCTTC. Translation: CASSQEIANYGYTF.

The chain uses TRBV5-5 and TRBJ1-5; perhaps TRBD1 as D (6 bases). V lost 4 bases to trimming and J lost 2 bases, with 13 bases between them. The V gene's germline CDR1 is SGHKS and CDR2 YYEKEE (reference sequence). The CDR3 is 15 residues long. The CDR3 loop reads CASSRDGGGNQPQHF. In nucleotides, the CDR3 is TGTGCCAGCAGCCGAGACGGGGGCGGCAATCAGCCCCAGCATTTT.

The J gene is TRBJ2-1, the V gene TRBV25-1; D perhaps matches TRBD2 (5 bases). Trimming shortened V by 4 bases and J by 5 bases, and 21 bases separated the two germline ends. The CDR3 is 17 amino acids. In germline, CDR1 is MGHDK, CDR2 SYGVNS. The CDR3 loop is CASSAPWSLGVNNEQFF. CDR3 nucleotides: TGTGCCAGCAGTGCGCCCTGGTCCCTGGGAGTAAACAATGAGCAGTTCTTC. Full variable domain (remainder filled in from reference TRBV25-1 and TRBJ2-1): EADIYQTPRYLVIGTGKKITLECSQTMGHDKMYWYQQDPGMELHLIHYSYGVNSTEKGDLSSESTVSRIRTEHFPLTLESARPSHTSQYLCASSAPWSLGVNNEQFFGPGTRLTVL.

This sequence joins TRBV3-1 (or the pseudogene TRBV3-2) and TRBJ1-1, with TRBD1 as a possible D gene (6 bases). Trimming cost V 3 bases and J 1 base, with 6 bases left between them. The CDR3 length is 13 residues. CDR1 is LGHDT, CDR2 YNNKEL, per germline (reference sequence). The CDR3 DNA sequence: TGTGCCAGCAGCCAGACAGGGAACACTGAAGCTTTCTTT. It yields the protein CASSQTGNTEAFF.

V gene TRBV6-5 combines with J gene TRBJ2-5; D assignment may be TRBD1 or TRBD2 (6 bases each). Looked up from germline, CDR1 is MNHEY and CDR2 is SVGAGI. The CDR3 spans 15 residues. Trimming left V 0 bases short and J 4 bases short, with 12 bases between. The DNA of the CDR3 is TGTGCCAGCAGTTACTCCCCGGGGGCGGGAGAGACCCAGTACTTC. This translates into CASSYSPGAGETQYF.

Here the CDR3 reads CASKPTTDTQYF. In DNA, the CDR3 is TGTGCCAGCAAACCCACGACAGATACGCAGTATTTT. This sequence joins TRBV27 and TRBJ2-3; D unresolved. Germline values: CDR1 MNHEY, CDR2 SMNVEV (reference sequence). The length of the CDR3 is 12 residues. V was cut by 7 bases and J by 3 bases, with 8 bases left in between.

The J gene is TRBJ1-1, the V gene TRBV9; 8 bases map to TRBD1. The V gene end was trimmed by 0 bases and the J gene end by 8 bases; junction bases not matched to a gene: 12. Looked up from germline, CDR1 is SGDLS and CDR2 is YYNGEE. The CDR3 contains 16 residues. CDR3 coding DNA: TGTGCCAGCAGCGTAGTAGGATATCAACAGGGGGACGAAGCTTTCTTT. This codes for CASSVVGYQQGDEAFF.

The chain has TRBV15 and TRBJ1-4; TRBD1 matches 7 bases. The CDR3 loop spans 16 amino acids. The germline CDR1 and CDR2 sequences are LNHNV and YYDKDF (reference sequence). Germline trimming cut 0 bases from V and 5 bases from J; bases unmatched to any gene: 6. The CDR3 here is CATSRDLGTANEKLFF. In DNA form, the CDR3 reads TGTGCCACCAGCAGAGATCTCGGGACAGCGAATGAAAAACTGTTTTTT.

The CDR3 here is CAWRERSNTEAFF. The CDR3 DNA sequence: TGTGCCTGGAGGGAGAGGTCGAACACTGAAGCTTTCTTT. The gene calls are TRBV30 and TRBJ1-1; D not certain. CDR3 size: 13 residues. Trimming stripped 3 bases from V and 1 base from J, with 9 bases between. Germline CDR1 is GTSNPN and CDR2 is SVGIG (reference sequence).

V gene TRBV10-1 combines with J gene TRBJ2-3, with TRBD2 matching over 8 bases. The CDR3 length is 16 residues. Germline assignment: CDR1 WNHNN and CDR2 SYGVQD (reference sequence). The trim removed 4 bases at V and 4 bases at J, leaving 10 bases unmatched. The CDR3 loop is CASSGERGPYADTQYF. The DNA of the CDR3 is TGCGCCAGCAGTGGGGAGCGGGGGCCGTACGCAGATACGCAGTATTTT.

The CDR3 is CASSIEKGADSPLHF. The DNA of the CDR3 is TGTGCCAGTAGTATAGAAAAGGGGGCGGATTCACCCCTCCACTTT. The rearrangement joins TRBV19 to TRBJ1-6; 7 nucleotides line up with TRBD1. The germline V gene encodes CDR1 LNHDA and CDR2 SQIVND (reference sequence). This CDR3 contains 15 residues. V lost 0 bases, J lost 8 bases, and 4 bases stayed unmatched.

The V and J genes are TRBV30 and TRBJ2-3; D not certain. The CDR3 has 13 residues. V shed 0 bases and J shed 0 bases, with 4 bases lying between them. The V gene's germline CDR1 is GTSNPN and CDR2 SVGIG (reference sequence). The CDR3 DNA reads TGTGCCTGGAGTGTGGTGAGCACAGATACGCAGTATTTT. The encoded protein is CAWSVVSTDTQYF.

The CDR3 DNA reads TGTGCCAGCAGCTACGGACAGGGGAACACTGAAGCTTTCTTT. This encodes CASSYGQGNTEAFF. The chain recombines TRBV11-2 with TRBJ1-1, with TRBD1 matching 8 bases. Per germline, CDR1 SGHAT and CDR2 FQNNGV. The length of the CDR3 is 14 residues. V lost 4 bases, J lost 1 base, and 2 bases stayed unmatched.

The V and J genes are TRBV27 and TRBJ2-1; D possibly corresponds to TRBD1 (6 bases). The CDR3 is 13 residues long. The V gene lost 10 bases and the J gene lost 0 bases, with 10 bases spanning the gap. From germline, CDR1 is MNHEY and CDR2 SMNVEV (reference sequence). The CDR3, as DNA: TGTGCCAACAAGGACAGCTCCTACAATGAGCAGTTCTTC. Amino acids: CANKDSSYNEQFF.

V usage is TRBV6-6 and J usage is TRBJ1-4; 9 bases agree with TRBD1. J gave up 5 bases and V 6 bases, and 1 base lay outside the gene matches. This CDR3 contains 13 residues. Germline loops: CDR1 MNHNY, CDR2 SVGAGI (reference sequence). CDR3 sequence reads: CASRGQGNEKLFF. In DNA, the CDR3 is TGTGCCAGCAGGGGACAGGGAAATGAAAAACTGTTTTTT.

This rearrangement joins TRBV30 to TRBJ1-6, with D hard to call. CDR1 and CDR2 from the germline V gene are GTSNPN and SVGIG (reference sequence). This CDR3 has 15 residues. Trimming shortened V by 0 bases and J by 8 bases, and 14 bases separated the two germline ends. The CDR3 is CAWSVPGKVDSPLHF. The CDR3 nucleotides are TGTGCCTGGAGTGTACCCGGAAAGGTGGATTCACCCCTCCACTTT.